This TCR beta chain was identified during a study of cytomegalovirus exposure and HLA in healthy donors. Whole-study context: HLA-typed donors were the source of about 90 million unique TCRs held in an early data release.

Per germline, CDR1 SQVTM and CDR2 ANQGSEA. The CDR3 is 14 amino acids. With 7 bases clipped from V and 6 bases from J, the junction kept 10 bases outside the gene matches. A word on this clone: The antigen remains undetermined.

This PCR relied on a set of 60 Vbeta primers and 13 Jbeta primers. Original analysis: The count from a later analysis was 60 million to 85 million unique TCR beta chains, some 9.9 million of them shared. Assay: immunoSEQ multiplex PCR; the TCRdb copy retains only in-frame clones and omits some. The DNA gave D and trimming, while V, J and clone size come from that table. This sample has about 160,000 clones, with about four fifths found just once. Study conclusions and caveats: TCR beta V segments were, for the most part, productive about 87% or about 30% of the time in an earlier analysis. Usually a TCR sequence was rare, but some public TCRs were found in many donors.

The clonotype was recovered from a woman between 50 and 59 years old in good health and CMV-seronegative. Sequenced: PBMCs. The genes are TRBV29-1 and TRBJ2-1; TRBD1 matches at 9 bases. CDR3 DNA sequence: TGCAGCGGTACCGGGACAGGGATAGCCAATGAGCAGTTCTTC. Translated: CSGTGTGIANEQFF.